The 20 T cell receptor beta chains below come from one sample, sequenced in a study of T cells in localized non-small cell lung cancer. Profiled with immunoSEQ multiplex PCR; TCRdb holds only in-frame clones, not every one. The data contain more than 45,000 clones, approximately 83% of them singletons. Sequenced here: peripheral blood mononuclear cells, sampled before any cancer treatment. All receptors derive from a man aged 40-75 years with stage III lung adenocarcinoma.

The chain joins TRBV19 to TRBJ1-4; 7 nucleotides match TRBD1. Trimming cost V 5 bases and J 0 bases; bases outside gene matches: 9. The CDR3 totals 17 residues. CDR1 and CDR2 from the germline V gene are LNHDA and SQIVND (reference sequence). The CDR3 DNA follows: TGTGCCAGTAGTCTAGGGAGGGGGCTTGCAACTAATGAAAAACTGTTTTTT. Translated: CASSLGRGLATNEKLFF.

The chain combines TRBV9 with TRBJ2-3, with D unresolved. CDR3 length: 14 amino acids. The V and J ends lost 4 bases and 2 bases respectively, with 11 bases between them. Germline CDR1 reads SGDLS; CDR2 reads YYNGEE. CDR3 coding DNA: TGTGCCAGCAGCCCCTTGGGGATCACAGATACGCAGTATTTT. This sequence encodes CASSPLGITDTQYF.

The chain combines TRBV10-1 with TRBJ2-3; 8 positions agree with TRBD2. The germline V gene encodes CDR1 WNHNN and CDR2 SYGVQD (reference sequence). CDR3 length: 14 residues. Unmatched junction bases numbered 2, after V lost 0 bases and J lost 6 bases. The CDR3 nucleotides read TGCGCCAGCAGTGAGTCCGGACTAGCTGATACGCAGTATTTT. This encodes CASSESGLADTQYF.

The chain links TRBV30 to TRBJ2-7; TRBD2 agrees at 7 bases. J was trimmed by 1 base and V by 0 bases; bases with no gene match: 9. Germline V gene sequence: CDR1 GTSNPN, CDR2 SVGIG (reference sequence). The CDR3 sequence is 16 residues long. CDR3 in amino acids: CAWSVLGLAASYEQYF. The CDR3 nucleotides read TGTGCCTGGAGTGTACTCGGGCTAGCGGCATCCTACGAGCAGTACTTC. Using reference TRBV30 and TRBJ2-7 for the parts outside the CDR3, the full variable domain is SQTIHQWPATLVQPVGSPLSLECTVEGTSNPNLYWYRQAAGRGLQLLFYSVGIGQISSEVPQNLSASRPQDRQFILSSKKLLLSDSGFYLCAWSVLGLAASYEQYFGPGTRLTVT.

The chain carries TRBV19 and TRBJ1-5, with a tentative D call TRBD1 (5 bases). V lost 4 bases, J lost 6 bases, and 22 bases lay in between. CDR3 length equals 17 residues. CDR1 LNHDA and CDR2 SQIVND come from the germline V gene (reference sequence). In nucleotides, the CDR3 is TGTGCCAGTAGTAATCAGATAATCTACCATAGGGGTCAGCCCCAGCATTTT. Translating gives CASSNQIIYHRGQPQHF.

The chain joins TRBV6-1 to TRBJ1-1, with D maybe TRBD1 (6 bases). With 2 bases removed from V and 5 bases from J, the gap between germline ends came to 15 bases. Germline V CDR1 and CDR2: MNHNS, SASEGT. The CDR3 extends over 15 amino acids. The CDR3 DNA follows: TGTGCCAGCAGTGAATGGGGGGCTGGAACGACTGAAGCTTTCTTT. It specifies CASSEWGAGTTEAFF.

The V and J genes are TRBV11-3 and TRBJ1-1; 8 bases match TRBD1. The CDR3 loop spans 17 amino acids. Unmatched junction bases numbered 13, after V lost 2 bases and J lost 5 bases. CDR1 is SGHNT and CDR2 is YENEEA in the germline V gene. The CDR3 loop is CASSLSTPFTGGTEAFF. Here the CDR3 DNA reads TGTGCCAGCAGCTTAAGCACTCCCTTTACAGGGGGGACTGAAGCTTTCTTT. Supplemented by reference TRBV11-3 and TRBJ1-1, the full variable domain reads EAGVVQSPRYKIIEKKQPVAFWCNPISGHNTLYWYLQNLGQGPELLIRYENEEAVDDSQLPKDRFSAERLKGVDSTLKIQPAELGDSAVYLCASSLSTPFTGGTEAFFGQGTRLTVV.

CDR3 coding DNA: TGTGCCAGCACGCCGTCCGGGGCCAACGTCCTGACTTTC. This sequence encodes CASTPSGANVLTF. The genes are TRBV27 and TRBJ2-6; D not resolved. Trimming cost V 7 bases and J 4 bases, with 8 bases left between them. The length of the CDR3 is 13 residues. Germline V CDR1 and CDR2: MNHEY, SMNVEV (reference sequence).

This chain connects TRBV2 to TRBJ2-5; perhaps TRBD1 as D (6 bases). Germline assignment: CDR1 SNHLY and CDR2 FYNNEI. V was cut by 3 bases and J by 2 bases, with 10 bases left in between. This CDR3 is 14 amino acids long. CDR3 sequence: CASSEGHLQETQYF. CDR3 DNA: TGTGCCAGCAGTGAGGGACACTTACAAGAGACCCAGTACTTC.

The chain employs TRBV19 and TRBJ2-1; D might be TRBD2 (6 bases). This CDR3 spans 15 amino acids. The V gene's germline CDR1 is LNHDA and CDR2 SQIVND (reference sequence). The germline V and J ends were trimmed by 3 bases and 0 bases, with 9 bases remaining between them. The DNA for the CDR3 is TGTGCCAGTAGTATCGGGAGCAGCTCCTACAATGAGCAGTTCTTC. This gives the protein CASSIGSSSYNEQFF.

In DNA, the CDR3 is TGCGCCAGCAGCTTTCGGACAGGGAGCTACGAGCAGTACTTC. This codes for CASSFRTGSYEQYF. The V and J genes are TRBV5-1 and TRBJ2-7; 8 bases fit TRBD1. The trim removed 2 bases at V and 3 bases at J, leaving 4 bases unmatched. Germline V gene sequence: CDR1 SGHRS, CDR2 YFSETQ. The CDR3 has 14 residues.

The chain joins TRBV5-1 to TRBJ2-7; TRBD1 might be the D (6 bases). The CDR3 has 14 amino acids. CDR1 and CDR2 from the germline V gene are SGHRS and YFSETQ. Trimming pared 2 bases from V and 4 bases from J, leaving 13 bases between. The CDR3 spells CASSLGTHFYEQYF. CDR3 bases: TGCGCCAGCAGCTTAGGGACACATTTTTACGAGCAGTACTTC.

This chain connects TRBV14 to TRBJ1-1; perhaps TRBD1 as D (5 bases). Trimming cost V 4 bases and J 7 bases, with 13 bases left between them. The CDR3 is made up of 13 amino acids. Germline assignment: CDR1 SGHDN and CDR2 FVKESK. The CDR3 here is CASSLMGQDEAFF. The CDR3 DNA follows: TGTGCCAGCAGCCTCATGGGGCAGGATGAAGCTTTCTTT.

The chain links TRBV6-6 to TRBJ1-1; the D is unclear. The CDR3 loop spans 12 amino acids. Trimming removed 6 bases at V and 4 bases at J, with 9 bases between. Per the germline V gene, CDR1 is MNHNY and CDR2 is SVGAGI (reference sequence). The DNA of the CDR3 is TGTGCCAGCAGGAACTGGAGCACTGAAGCTTTCTTT. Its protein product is CASRNWSTEAFF.

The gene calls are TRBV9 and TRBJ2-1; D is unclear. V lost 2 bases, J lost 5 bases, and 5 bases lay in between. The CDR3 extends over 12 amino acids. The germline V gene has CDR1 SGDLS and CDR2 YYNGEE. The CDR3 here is CASSVSDNEQFF. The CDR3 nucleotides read TGTGCCAGCAGCGTGTCCGACAATGAGCAGTTCTTC.

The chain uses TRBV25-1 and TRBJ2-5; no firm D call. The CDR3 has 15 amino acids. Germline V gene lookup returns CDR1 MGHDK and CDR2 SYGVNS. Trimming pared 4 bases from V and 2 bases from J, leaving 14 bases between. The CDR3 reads CASSAKGRPQETQYF. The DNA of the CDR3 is TGTGCCAGCAGTGCCAAGGGCAGACCACAAGAGACCCAGTACTTC.

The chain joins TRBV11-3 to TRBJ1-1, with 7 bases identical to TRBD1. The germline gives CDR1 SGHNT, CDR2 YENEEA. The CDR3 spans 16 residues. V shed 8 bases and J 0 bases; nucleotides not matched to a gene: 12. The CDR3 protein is CASLLRDSNLNTEAFF. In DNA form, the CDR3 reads TGTGCCAGCCTCCTCCGGGACAGCAATTTGAACACTGAAGCTTTCTTT.

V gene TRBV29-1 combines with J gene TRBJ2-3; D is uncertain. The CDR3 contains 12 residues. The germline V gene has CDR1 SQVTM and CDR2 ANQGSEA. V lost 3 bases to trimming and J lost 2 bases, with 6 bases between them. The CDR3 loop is CSVDPNTDTQYF. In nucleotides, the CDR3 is TGCAGCGTTGACCCTAACACAGATACGCAGTATTTT.

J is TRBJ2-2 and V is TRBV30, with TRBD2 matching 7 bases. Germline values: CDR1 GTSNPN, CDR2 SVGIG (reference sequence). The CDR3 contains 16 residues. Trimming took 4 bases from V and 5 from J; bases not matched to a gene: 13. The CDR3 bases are TGTGCCTGGACGGCCCCTCACGCGGGAGAAACCGGGGAGCTGTTTTTT. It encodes CAWTAPHAGETGELFF. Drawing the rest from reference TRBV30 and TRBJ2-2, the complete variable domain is SQTIHQWPATLVQPVGSPLSLECTVEGTSNPNLYWYRQAAGRGLQLLFYSVGIGQISSEVPQNLSASRPQDRQFILSSKKLLLSDSGFYLCAWTAPHAGETGELFFGEGSRLTVL.

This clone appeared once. Here the CDR3 reads CASSLEGFYEQYF. CDR3 bases: TGTGCCAGCAGCTTAGAGGGATTCTACGAGCAGTACTTC. V and J are TRBV11-3 and TRBJ2-7; D uncertain. Germline loops: CDR1 SGHNT, CDR2 YENEEA. CDR3 length: 13 amino acids. Between the trimmed V and J ends, which lost 0 bases and 3 bases, there was a span of 6 bases.